This TCR beta chain is from a study of OX40 agonist ivuxolimab in advanced cancers. Study-wide context: Dose-escalation patients had hepatocellular carcinoma, melanoma, renal cell or head and neck cancer. Study results and caveats: Average numbers of expanded clones were greater in CD8+ T cells than in CD4+. CD4+ and CD8+ T cells in blood underwent clonal expansion by week 6 at 0.1 to 3.0 mg/kg.

Concerning this clone itself: Its antigen is undetermined.

Clones were sequenced by immunoSEQ multiplex PCR, and TCRdb holds only the in-frame ones, with some missing. Of tens of thousands of clones in the sample, just over 90% were seen once. Blood was sampled at baseline, cycle 4 day 1, and cycle 7 day 1. Per the germline V gene, CDR1 is SEHNR and CDR2 is FQNEAQ (reference sequence). Trimming pared 4 bases from V and 7 bases from J, leaving 13 bases between. This CDR3 spans 13 amino acids. The sequence was obtained from an adult with an advanced solid tumor such as melanoma, head and neck, liver or kidney cancer. The chain joins TRBV7-9 to TRBJ1-1; D remains ambiguous. The sequencing used CD4+ or CD8+ T cells sorted from blood, collected in a trial of the OX40 agonist ivuxolimab. DNA for the CDR3: TGTGCCAGCAGCTCCCGGTCCTCCCTTGAAGCTTTCTTT. Its translation: CASSSRSSLEAFF.